The subject of this entry is one TCR beta chain. Its antigen is unknown. cDNA reverse transcribed from extracted RNA served as the sequencing template. Clones were read by immunoSEQ multiplex PCR, and TCRdb kept only the in-frame ones, dropping some. The repertoire includes about 100,000 clones, 45% to 60% of them detected once, and around a quarter sits in the top ten. The sample comes from a study of CD8+ T cells in alopecia areata. General study points: In scalp samples, resident alphabeta T cells of normal skin are also sequenced. It was lesional scalp, especially alopecia totalis/universalis, that showed higher clonality than normal scalp.

As part of sample collection, lesional scalp punch biopsies and peripheral blood were taken from alopecia areata patients. PBMCs yielded sorted CD4+ and CD8+ T cells. V gave up 2 bases and J gave up 6 bases; unmatched junction bases: 2. The CDR3 is made up of 15 amino acids. Germline loops: CDR1 MDHEN, CDR2 SYDVKM. The source of this sequence is a human donor with alopecia areata. The sequenced sample was NKG2D-low CD8+ T cells sorted from blood. The chain carries TRBV28 and TRBJ2-1; 12 nucleotides agree with TRBD2. The CDR3 DNA follows: TGTGCCAGCAGTTTAGGACTAGCGGGACGCAATGAGCAGTTCTTC. Its protein is CASSLGLAGRNEQFF.